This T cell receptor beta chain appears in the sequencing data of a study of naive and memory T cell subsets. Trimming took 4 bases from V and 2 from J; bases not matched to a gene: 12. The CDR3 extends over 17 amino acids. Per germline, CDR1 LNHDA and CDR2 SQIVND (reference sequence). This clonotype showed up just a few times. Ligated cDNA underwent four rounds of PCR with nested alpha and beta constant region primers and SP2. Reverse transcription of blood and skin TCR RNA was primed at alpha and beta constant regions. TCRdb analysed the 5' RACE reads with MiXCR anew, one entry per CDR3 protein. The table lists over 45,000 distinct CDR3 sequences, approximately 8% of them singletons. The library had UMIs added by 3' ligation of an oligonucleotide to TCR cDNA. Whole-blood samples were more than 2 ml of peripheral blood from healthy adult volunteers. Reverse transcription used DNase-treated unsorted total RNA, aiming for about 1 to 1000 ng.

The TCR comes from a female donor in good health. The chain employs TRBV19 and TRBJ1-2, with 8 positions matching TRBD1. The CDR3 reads CASSKIPDRGGNYGYTF. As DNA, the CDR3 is TGTGCCAGTAGTAAGATTCCCGACAGGGGAGGCAACTATGGCTACACCTTC. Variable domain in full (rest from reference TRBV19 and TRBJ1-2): DGGITQSPKYLFRKEGQNVTLSCEQNLNHDAMYWYRQDPGQGLRLIYYSQIVNDFQKGDIAEGYSVSREKKESFPLTVTSAQKNPTAFYLCASSKIPDRGGNYGYTFGSGTRLTVV.